This paragraph covers one T cell receptor (beta chain) sequence. The antigen remains unidentified. The sample originates from a study of T cell responses to AZD1222 COVID-19 vaccine. Notes on the study in general: Spike-wide coverage was observed for vaccine-associated CD4 TCRs, with dominant responses at 160-218 and 743-854. Just 5 to 7 AZD1222 recipients were seropositive at baseline.

Repertoires were generated with immunoSEQ multiplex PCR, while TCRdb's copy carries only in-frame clones and drops some. The data show about 54,000 clones, around nine tenths seen once. The TCR sequence derives from an adult in good health. Source: peripheral blood, taken on day 0 of AZD1222 vaccination.

In DNA form, the CDR3 reads TGTGCCAGCAGTGAATCGGTAGGGTCCGGGGAGCTGTTTTTT. Residues: CASSESVGSGELFF. This rearrangement joins TRBV25-1 to TRBJ2-2; D remains unclear. The germline V gene has CDR1 MGHDK and CDR2 SYGVNS. There are 14 residues in the CDR3. The germline V and J ends were trimmed by 1 base and 6 bases, with 9 bases remaining between them.